This record looks at one T cell receptor beta chain sequence and its context. This sample was included in a study of control samples from healthy donors and cancer patients. This CDR3 comprises 16 residues. V shed 0 bases, J shed 5 bases, and the junction held 6 bases outside the gene matches. Germline lookup yields CDR1 LNHDA and CDR2 SQIVND (reference sequence). TCRdb's table, derived via immunoSEQ multiplex PCR, lists solely in-frame clones and lacks some. The table has roughly 120,000 clones, 80% to 90% seen once; the top ten hold 30% to 40%. This receptor was identified in a man aged 45 to 65 in good health. The sample comprised blood. V is TRBV19 and J is TRBJ1-5; 8 positions match TRBD1. Written as DNA, the CDR3 is TGTGCCAGTAGTATAGATCTCGGGACAGGCCATCAGCCCCAGCATTTT. It yields the protein CASSIDLGTGHQPQHF.